A single sample is the source of the 24 T cell receptor beta chains below, sequenced in a study of T cell responses to AZD1222 COVID-19 vaccine. Clones were read by immunoSEQ multiplex PCR, and TCRdb kept only the in-frame ones, dropping some. Of approximately 70,000 clones detected, roughly 84% appear once; the ten largest clones hold around 9.8%. Sequenced material: peripheral blood, taken on day 0 of AZD1222 vaccination. All receptors derive from an adult in good health.

This chain uses TRBV5-1 with TRBJ2-1; 10 bases are a match to TRBD1. CDR3 length equals 16 residues. Germline values: CDR1 SGHRS, CDR2 YFSETQ. V was clipped by 4 bases and J by 4 bases; unmatched bases: 8. The CDR3 reads CASSPPTGGLYNEQFF. The DNA for the CDR3 is TGCGCCAGCAGCCCCCCGACAGGGGGCCTGTACAATGAGCAGTTCTTC. Filled out from reference TRBV5-1 and TRBJ2-1, the complete variable domain reads KAGVTQTPRYLIKTRGQQVTLSCSPISGHRSVSWYQQTPGQGLQFLFEYFSETQRNKGNFPGRFSGRQFSNSRSEMNVSTLELGDSALYLCASSPPTGGLYNEQFFGPGTRLTVL.

CDR3 sequence reads: CASRRGAYYEQYF. CDR3 nucleotide sequence: TGTGCCAGCCGCCGGGGAGCCTACTACGAGCAGTACTTC. The chain recombines TRBV6-5 with TRBJ2-7, with D tentatively TRBD2 (5 bases). Germline V gene data show CDR1 as MNHEY and CDR2 as SVGAGI. The CDR3 is 13 amino acids. Trimming removed 8 bases from V and 3 bases from J, with 14 bases in between.

The genes are TRBV6-5 and TRBJ1-1; D not resolved. This CDR3 is built from 13 residues. Germline lookup yields CDR1 MNHEY and CDR2 SVGAGI. The germline V and J ends were trimmed by 2 bases and 10 bases, with 14 bases remaining between them. CDR3 nucleotide sequence: TGTGCCAGCAGTTACAGTAAACAGTCGGGAGCTTTCTTT. Translated: CASSYSKQSGAFF.

This chain joins TRBV4-3 and TRBJ1-4, with D uncertain. The CDR3 spans 15 residues. V gave up 0 bases and J gave up 4 bases, with 9 bases separating them. CDR1 LGHNA and CDR2 YSLEER come from the germline V gene. The CDR3 here is CASSQDSVGNEKLFF. The CDR3, as DNA: TGCGCCAGCAGCCAAGATTCAGTGGGTAATGAAAAACTGTTTTTT.

The genes are TRBV6-4 and TRBJ2-3; TRBD2 matches at 7 bases. V trimming: 5 bases; J trimming: 0 bases; junction bases outside the gene matches: 5. The CDR3 length is 15 residues. In germline, CDR1 is MRHNA, CDR2 SNTAGT. This chain's CDR3 is CASSPGGSSTDTQYF. The DNA for the CDR3 is TGTGCCAGCAGTCCGGGAGGTTCTAGCACAGATACGCAGTATTTT.

The chain joins TRBV28 to TRBJ1-6; D may be TRBD1 (5 bases). V was trimmed by 3 bases and J by 0 bases, leaving 12 bases between them. This CDR3 has 17 residues. Germline V lookup: CDR1 MDHEN, CDR2 SYDVKM. The CDR3 DNA is TGTGCCAGCAGTTTGGCGGCAGGGAGCTCCTATAATTCACCCCTCCACTTT. Protein: CASSLAAGSSYNSPLHF. Looking up the rest from reference TRBV28 and TRBJ1-6 gives the full variable domain: DVKVTQSSRYLVKRTGEKVFLECVQDMDHENMFWYRQDPGLGLRLIYFSYDVKMKEKGDIPEGYSVSREKKERFSLILESASTNQTSMYLCASSLAAGSSYNSPLHFGNGTRLTVT.

The rearrangement uses TRBV6-1 and TRBJ1-1; no definite D call. Germline CDR1 reads MNHNS; CDR2 reads SASEGT. Trimming left V 2 bases short and J 1 base short, with 5 bases between. CDR3 length: 13 amino acids. The CDR3 sequence is CASSERENTEAFF. CDR3 DNA sequence: TGTGCCAGCAGTGAAAGGGAGAACACTGAAGCTTTCTTT.

The V call is TRBV2, the J call TRBJ2-7; D uncertain. CDR1 and CDR2 from the germline V gene are SNHLY and FYNNEI. This CDR3 is 13 amino acids long. V was clipped by 5 bases and J by 6 bases, with 14 bases between them. In nucleotides, the CDR3 is TGTGCCAGCAGTATACAATTTACGAGCGAGCAGTACTTC. Its protein is CASSIQFTSEQYF. Based on the CDR3 plus reference TRBV2 and TRBJ2-7, the full variable domain is EPEVTQTPSHQVTQMGQEVILRCVPISNHLYFYWYRQILGQKVEFLVSFYNNEISEKSEIFDDQFSVERPDGSNFTLKIRSTKLEDSAMYFCASSIQFTSEQYFGPGTRLTVT.

The V and J genes are TRBV6-2 or TRBV6-3 and TRBJ1-5, with 7 nucleotides matching TRBD1. The length of the CDR3 is 15 residues. The V gene end was trimmed by 2 bases and the J gene end by 7 bases; junction bases not matched to a gene: 8. Germline V lookup: CDR1 MNHEY, CDR2 SVGEGT. In DNA, the CDR3 is TGTGCCAGCAGTTACACGGCGGTACAGGGGCAGCCCCAGCATTTT. Its protein product is CASSYTAVQGQPQHF.

The genes are TRBV12-3 or TRBV12-4 and TRBJ2-5; 12 positions agree with TRBD2. CDR3 length equals 13 residues. The junction had 2 bases not matched to a gene; V was cut back by 5 bases and J by 7 bases. CDR3 protein: CASSGLAGSTQYF. The CDR3 DNA is TGTGCCAGCAGTGGACTAGCGGGGTCGACCCAGTACTTC.

The rearrangement links TRBV6-6 to TRBJ1-4; D not resolved. V dropped 4 bases and J dropped 7 bases, with 4 bases sitting between them. Germline loops: CDR1 MNHNY, CDR2 SVGAGI (reference sequence). The CDR3 totals 11 residues. In DNA, the CDR3 is TGTGCCAGCAGTTTCGGTGAAAAACTGTTTTTT. It specifies CASSFGEKLFF.

The rearrangement links TRBV2 to TRBJ1-6; D remains ambiguous. Trimming removed 8 bases at V and 0 bases at J, with 8 bases between. The length of the CDR3 is 14 residues. In germline, CDR1 is SNHLY, CDR2 FYNNEI. DNA of the CDR3: TGTGCCAGCCTGGAATACTCCTATAATTCACCCCTCCACTTT. Translation: CASLEYSYNSPLHF.

The chain employs TRBV2 and TRBJ1-2; 7 bases fit TRBD1. CDR1 SNHLY and CDR2 FYNNEI come from the germline V gene. CDR3 length: 13 amino acids. J was trimmed by 8 bases and V by 10 bases; bases with no gene match: 13. CDR3 amino acids: CATRQGGYGGYTF. CDR3 DNA: TGTGCCACAAGACAGGGTGGGTATGGAGGCTACACCTTC.

The rearrangement uses TRBV6-5 and TRBJ2-2; weak D call: TRBD1 (5 bases). This CDR3 contains 13 residues. Trimming cost V 8 bases and J 7 bases, with 14 bases left between them. Germline V gene data show CDR1 as MNHEY and CDR2 as SVGAGI. The CDR3 sequence is CASPEGVYGELFF. CDR3 DNA sequence: TGTGCCAGCCCAGAAGGGGTCTACGGGGAGCTGTTTTTT.

The rearrangement uses TRBV5-1 and TRBJ1-6; the D is unclear. The CDR3 sequence is 14 residues long. Germline CDR1 reads SGHRS; CDR2 reads YFSETQ. V lost 4 bases and J lost 5, with 10 bases in between. CDR3 nucleotides: TGCGCCAGCAGCCCTACACTCAATAATTCACCCCTCCACTTT. This sequence encodes CASSPTLNNSPLHF.

This clone was seen a single time. V gene TRBV28 combines with J gene TRBJ1-3, with unresolved D. Looked up from germline, CDR1 is MDHEN and CDR2 is SYDVKM. The CDR3 spans 14 residues. Between the trimmed V and J ends, which lost 3 bases and 4 bases, there was a span of 10 bases. The CDR3 reads CASSLVGSGNTIYF. CDR3 DNA sequence: TGTGCCAGCAGTTTGGTAGGGTCGGGAAACACCATATATTTT.

This clone has a single count. The chain has TRBV10-3 and TRBJ2-7, with D unclear. CDR3 length: 12 residues. CDR1 and CDR2 (germline): ENHRY, SYGVKD. Between the trimmed V and J ends, which lost 2 bases and 3 bases, there was a span of 5 bases. CDR3 protein: CAISEPSYEQYF. CDR3 bases: TGTGCCATCAGTGAGCCTAGCTACGAGCAGTACTTC.

The chain recombines TRBV12-3 or TRBV12-4 with TRBJ1-2; the D gene is possibly TRBD1 (5 bases). The CDR3 is made up of 13 amino acids. V lost 6 bases and J 4 bases, leaving 12 bases between the germline ends. CDR3 protein: CASSAGRRYGYTF. The CDR3 DNA follows: TGTGCCAGCAGCGCAGGGCGACGCTATGGCTACACCTTC.

The chain recombines TRBV15 with TRBJ2-5; 7 bases are shared with TRBD2. The CDR3 covers 19 residues. CDR1 and CDR2 from the germline V gene are LNHNV and YYDKDF (reference sequence). V shed 0 bases and J 0 bases; nucleotides not matched to a gene: 13. The DNA for the CDR3 is TGTGCCACCAGCAGAGATCTAGGTCGGCGGGGGACGTACCAAGAGACCCAGTACTTC. This sequence encodes CATSRDLGRRGTYQETQYF.

The chain employs TRBV6-4 and TRBJ2-3; 12 bases are shared with TRBD2. Germline assignment: CDR1 MRHNA and CDR2 SNTAGT. J lost 7 bases, V lost 3 bases, and 5 bases had no gene match. This CDR3 has 15 residues. The CDR3 reads CASSESTSGGHTQYF. CDR3 bases: TGTGCCAGCAGTGAGTCGACTAGCGGGGGACATACGCAGTATTTT.

J is TRBJ1-3 and V is TRBV13, with 7 positions matching TRBD1. Germline lookup yields CDR1 PRHDT and CDR2 FYEKMQ (reference sequence). The CDR3 has 13 amino acids. Trimming took 5 bases from V and 4 from J; bases not matched to a gene: 2. The CDR3 DNA reads TGTGCCAGCAGCGACAGGGTCGGAAACACCATATATTTT. The encoded protein is CASSDRVGNTIYF.

The chain uses TRBV12-3 or TRBV12-4 and TRBJ1-6, with a weak D call TRBD1 (5 bases). The V end was cut by 6 bases, the J end by 14 bases, with 17 bases between. This CDR3 contains 13 residues. The DNA of the CDR3 is TGTGCCAGCAGACTGGAGGGGATCCGATCCCTCCACTTT. Its translation: CASRLEGIRSLHF.

The chain employs TRBV6-5 and TRBJ2-1; perhaps TRBD1 as D (6 bases). The V gene's germline CDR1 is MNHEY and CDR2 SVGAGI. This CDR3 comprises 15 residues. Trimming took 4 bases from V and 4 from J, leaving 14 bases between them. DNA for the CDR3: TGTGCCAGCAGTTTTAATGGGGGCCTTTACAATGAGCAGTTCTTC. It yields the protein CASSFNGGLYNEQFF.

This clone came up a few times. The chain couples TRBV3-1 (or the pseudogene TRBV3-2) to TRBJ1-6; no reliable D call. Per the germline V gene, CDR1 is LGHDT and CDR2 is YNNKEL (reference sequence). CDR3 size: 15 residues. Deletions cut 1 base from V and 8 bases from J, with 12 bases between. The CDR3, as DNA: TGTGCCAGCAGCCAAGGCCTGGGTCCGGATTCACCCCTCCACTTT. Translating gives CASSQGLGPDSPLHF.